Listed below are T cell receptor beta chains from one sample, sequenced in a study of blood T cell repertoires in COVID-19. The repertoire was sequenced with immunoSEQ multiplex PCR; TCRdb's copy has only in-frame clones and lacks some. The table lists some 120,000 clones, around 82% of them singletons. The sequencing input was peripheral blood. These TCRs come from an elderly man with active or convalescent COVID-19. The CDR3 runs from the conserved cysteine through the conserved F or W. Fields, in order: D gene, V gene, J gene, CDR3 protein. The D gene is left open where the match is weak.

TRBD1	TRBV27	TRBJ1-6	CASSPRGSNSPLHF
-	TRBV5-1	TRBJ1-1	CASSLSGTGGNTEAFF
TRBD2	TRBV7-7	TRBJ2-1	CASSDSGGSSYNEQFF
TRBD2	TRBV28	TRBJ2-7	CASSIVERGGLYEQYF
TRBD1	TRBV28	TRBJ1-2	CASRTGDGYTF
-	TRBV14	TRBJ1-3	CASSQDPPGLLGNTIYF
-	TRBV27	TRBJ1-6	CASSLGQAPLHF
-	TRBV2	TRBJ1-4	CASRTDRSSNEKLFF
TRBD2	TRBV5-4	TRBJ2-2	CASRGLAGTGELFF
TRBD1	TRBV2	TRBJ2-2	CASNRGGTGELFF
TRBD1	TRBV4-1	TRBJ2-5	CASSQGQGALWETQYF
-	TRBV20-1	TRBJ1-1	CSARDHRGAFF
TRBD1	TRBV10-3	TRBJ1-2	CAIRDRDREGYTF
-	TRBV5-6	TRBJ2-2	CASNPRDTNTGELFF
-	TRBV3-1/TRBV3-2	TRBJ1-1	CASSQEQVNTEAFF
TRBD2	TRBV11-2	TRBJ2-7	CASSLNTGTSGNYEQYF
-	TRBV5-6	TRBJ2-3	CASSLVGAGSTDTQYF
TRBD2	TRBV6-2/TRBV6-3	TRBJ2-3	CASSRLAGGGNTQYF
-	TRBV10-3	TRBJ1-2	CAISGGINYGYTF
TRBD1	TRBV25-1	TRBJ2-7	CASSVGGQGSYEQYF
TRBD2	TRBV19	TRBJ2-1	CASSIGDYIYNEQFF
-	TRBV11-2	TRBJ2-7	CASSSHYEQYF
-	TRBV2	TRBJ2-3	CASSVERNTQYF
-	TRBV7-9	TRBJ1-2	CASTMGGIANYGYTF
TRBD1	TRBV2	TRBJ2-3	CAGARDRGTDTQYF
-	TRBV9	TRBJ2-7	CASSPYLGNEQYF
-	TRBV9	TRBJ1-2	CASSSTGPRFFTF
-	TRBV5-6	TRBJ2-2	CASSLELNTGELFF
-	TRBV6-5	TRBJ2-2	CASRSAPNTGELFF
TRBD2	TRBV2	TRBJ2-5	CASRDYQETQYF
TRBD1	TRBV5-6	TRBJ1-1	CASSPPGQSNTEAFF
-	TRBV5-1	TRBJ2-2	CASSLQGFTGELFF
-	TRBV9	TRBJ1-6	CASSGNRAQSSYNSPLHF
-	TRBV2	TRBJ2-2	CASSEVVGGELFF
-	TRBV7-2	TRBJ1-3	CASSPNRLPSSEAIYF
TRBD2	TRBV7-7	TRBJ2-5	CASRFGLGGETQYF
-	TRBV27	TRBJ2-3	CASRRDSTDTQYF
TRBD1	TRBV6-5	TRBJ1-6	CASSYARGDSPLHF
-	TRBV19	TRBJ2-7	CASSPGRPSYEQYF
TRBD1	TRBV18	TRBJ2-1	CASSPPPGQGASYNEQFF
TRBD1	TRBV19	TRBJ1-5	CASSLTQGTQPQHF
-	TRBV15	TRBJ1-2	CATSYEEGYGYTF
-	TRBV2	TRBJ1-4	CASSDFATNEKLFF
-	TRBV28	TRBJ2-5	CASGTGWETQYF
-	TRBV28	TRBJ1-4	CASTTSNEKLFF
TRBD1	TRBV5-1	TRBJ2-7	CASSSGQGDYEQYF
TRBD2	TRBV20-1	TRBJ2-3	CSASGTSGGGTDTQYF
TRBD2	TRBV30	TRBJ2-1	CAWSITSGNFNEQFF
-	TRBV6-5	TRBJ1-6	CASSRTDSPLHF
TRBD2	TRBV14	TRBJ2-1	CASSQHLAASYNEQFF
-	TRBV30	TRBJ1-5	CAWSVAVGINQPQHF
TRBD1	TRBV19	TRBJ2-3	CASSPDRAGWDTQYF
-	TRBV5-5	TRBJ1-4	CASSDSISEKLFF
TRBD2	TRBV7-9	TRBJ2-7	CASNDFPGGPYEQYF
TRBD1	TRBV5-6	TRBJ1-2	CASSLSGQGNYGYTF
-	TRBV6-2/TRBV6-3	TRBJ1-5	CASSHSAPSNQPQHF
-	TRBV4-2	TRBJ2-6	CASSQERVGSVTGANVLTF
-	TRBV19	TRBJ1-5	CASKSEESNQPQHF
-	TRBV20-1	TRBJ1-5	CSASFSLDQPQHF
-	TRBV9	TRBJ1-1	CASSVELMNTEAFF